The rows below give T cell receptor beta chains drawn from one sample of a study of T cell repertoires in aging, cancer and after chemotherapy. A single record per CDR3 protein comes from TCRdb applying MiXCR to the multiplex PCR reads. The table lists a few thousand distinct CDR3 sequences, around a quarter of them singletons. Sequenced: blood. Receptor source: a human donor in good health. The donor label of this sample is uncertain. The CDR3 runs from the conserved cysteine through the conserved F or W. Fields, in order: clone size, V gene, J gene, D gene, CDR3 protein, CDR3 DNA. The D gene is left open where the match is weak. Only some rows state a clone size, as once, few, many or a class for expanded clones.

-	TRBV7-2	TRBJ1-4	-	CASSLLSGSEKLFF	TGTGCCAGCAGCTTATTGTCAGGGAGTGAAAAACTGTTTTTT
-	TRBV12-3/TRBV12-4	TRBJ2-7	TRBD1	CASSLRQGGYEQYF	TGTGCCAGCAGTTTAAGACAGGGGGGGTACGAGCAGTACTTC
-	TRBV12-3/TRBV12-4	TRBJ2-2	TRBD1	CASSQDRGVTGELFF	TGTGCCAGCAGCCAGGACAGGGGGGTTACCGGGGAGCTGTTTTTT
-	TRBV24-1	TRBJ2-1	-	CATSELNEQFF	TGTGCCACCAGTGAGTTAAATGAGCAGTTCTTC
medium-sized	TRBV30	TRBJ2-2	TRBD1	CAWRSDRMNTGELFF	TGTGCCTGGAGATCGGACAGGATGAACACCGGGGAGCTGTTTTTT
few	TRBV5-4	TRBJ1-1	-	CASSLQGSPEAFF	TGTGCCAGCAGCTTGCAGGGGAGCCCTGAAGCTTTCTTT
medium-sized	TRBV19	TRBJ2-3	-	CASSPEGVPDTQYF	TGTGCCAGTTCCCCCGAAGGGGTTCCAGATACGCAGTATTTT
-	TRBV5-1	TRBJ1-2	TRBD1	CASRQGTGKAYGYTF	TGCGCCAGCAGACAGGGGACAGGGAAGGCCTATGGCTACACCTTC
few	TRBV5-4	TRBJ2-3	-	CASRKGGEVTDTQYF	TGTGCCAGCCGCAAGGGGGGGGAGGTTACAGATACGCAGTATTTT
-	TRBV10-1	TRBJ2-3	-	CASTQDGTDTQYF	TGCGCCAGCACGCAGGACGGCACAGATACGCAGTATTTT
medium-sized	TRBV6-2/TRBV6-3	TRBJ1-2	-	CASSSIDTAPGYTF	TGTGCCAGCAGCTCCATCGACACGGCCCCGGGCTACACCTTC
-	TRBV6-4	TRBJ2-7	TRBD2	CASSQEASGSYEQYF	TGTGCCAGCAGCCAGGAGGCTAGCGGGTCCTACGAGCAGTACTTC
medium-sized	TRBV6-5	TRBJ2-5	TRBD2	CASRTWRGGRNHTQETQYF	TGTGCCAGCAGAACTTGGCGGGGGGGACGCAACCATACCCAAGAGACCCAGTACTTC
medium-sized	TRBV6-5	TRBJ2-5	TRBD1	CASSISQGAKTQYF	TGTGCCAGCAGCATCAGTCAGGGGGCCAAGACCCAGTACTTC
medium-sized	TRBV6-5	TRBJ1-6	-	CASSYLGARYSPLHF	TGTGCCAGCAGTTACCTGGGGGCGCGATATTCACCCCTCCACTTT
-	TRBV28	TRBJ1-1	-	CASSSFTEGRGSVRAFF	TGTGCCAGCAGTTCCTTTACTGAGGGAAGGGGCAGCGTTAGGGCTTTCTTT
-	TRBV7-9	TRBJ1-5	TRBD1	CASSTGQGQPQHF	TGTGCCAGCAGCACAGGACAGGGTCAGCCCCAGCATTTT
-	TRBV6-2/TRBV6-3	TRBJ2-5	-	CASSYPLGGQDETQYF	TGTGCCAGCAGTTACCCTCTGGGCGGCCAGGACGAGACCCAGTACTTC
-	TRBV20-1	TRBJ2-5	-	CSAPLGETQYF	TGCAGTGCTCCCTTAGGGGAGACCCAGTACTTC
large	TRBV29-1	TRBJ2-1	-	CSVWNNEQFF	TGCAGCGTTTGGAACAATGAGCAGTTCTTC
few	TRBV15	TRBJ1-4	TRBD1	CATSRVLLTGAINRAEKLFF	TGTGCCACCAGCAGAGTTTTGTTAACAGGGGCTATTAACCGAGCCGAAAAACTGTTTTTT
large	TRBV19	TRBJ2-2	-	CASSPGYTGELFF	TGTGCCAGTAGCCCAGGGTACACCGGGGAGCTGTTTTTT